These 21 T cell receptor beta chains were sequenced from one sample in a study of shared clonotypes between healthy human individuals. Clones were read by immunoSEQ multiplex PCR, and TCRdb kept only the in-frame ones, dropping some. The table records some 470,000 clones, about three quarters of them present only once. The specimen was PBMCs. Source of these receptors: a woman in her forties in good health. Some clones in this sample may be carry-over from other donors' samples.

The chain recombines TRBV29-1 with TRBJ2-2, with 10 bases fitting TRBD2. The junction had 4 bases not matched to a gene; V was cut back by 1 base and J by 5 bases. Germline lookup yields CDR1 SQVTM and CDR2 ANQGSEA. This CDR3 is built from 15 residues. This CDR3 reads CSVEVGLALTGELFF. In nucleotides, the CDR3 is TGCAGCGTTGAAGTGGGACTAGCGCTTACCGGGGAGCTGTTTTTT.

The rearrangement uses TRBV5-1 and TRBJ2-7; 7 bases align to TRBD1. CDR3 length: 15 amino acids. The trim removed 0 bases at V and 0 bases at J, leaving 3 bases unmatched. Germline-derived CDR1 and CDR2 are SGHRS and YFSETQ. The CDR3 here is CASSLGDSNSYEQYF. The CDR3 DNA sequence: TGCGCCAGCAGCTTGGGGGACAGCAACTCCTACGAGCAGTACTTC.

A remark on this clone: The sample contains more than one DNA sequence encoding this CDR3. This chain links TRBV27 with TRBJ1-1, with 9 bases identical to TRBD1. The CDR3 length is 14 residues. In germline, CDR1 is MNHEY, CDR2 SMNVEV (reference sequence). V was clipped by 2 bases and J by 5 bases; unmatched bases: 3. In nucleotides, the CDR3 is TGTGCCAGCAGTTTAGACAGGGGGAGGACTGAAGCTTTCTTT. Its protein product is CASSLDRGRTEAFF.

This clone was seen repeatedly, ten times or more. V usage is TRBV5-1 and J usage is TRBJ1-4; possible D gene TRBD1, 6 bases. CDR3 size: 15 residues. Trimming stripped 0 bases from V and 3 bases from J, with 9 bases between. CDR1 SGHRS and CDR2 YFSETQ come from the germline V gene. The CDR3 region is CASSLAGGSNEKLFF. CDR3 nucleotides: TGCGCCAGCAGCTTGGCCGGGGGCTCTAATGAAAAACTGTTTTTT. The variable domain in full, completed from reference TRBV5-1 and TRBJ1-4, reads KAGVTQTPRYLIKTRGQQVTLSCSPISGHRSVSWYQQTPGQGLQFLFEYFSETQRNKGNFPGRFSGRQFSNSRSEMNVSTLELGDSALYLCASSLAGGSNEKLFFGSGTQLSVL.

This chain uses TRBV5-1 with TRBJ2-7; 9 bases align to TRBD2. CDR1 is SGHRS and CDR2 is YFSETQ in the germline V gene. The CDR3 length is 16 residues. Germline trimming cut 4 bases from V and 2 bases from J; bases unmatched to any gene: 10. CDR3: CASSPLLGTSTYEQYF. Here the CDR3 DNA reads TGCGCCAGCAGCCCCTTACTCGGGACTAGCACCTACGAGCAGTACTTC.

CDR3: CASSASGGRSEQYF. As DNA, the CDR3 is TGTGCCAGCAGTGCCTCCGGGGGGCGTTCCGAGCAGTACTTC. J is TRBJ2-7 and V is TRBV28, with D maybe TRBD2 (7 bases). Trimming removed 5 bases from V and 6 bases from J, with 17 bases in between. The CDR3 spans 14 residues. In germline, CDR1 is MDHEN, CDR2 SYDVKM.

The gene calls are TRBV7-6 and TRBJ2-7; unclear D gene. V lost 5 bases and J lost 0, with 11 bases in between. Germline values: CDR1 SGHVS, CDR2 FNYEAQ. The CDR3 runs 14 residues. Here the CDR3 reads CASSPDGHSYEQYF. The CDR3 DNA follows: TGTGCCAGCAGCCCGGACGGTCACTCCTACGAGCAGTACTTC.

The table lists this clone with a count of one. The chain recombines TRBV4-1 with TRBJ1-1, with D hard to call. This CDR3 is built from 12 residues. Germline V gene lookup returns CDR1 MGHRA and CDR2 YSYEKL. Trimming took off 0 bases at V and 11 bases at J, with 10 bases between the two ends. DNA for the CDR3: TGCGCCAGCAGCCAAGAGGTCGGGGAGGCTTTCTTT. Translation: CASSQEVGEAFF.

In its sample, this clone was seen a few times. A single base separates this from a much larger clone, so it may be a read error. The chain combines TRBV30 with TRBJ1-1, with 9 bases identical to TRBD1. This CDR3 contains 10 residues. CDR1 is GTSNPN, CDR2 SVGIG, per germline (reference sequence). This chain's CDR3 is CGTGVTEVFF. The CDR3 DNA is TGTGGGACAGGGGTGACTGAAGTTTTCTTT.

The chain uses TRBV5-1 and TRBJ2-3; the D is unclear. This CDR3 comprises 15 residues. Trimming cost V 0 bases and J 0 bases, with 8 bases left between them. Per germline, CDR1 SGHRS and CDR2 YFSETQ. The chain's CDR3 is CASSLVAPSTDTQYF. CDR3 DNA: TGCGCCAGCAGCTTGGTTGCTCCTAGCACAGATACGCAGTATTTT. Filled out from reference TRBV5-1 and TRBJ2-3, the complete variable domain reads KAGVTQTPRYLIKTRGQQVTLSCSPISGHRSVSWYQQTPGQGLQFLFEYFSETQRNKGNFPGRFSGRQFSNSRSEMNVSTLELGDSALYLCASSLVAPSTDTQYFGPGTRLTVL.

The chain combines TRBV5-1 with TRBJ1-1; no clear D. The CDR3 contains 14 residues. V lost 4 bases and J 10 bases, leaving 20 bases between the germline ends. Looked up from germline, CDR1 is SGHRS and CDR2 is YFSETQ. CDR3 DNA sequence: TGCGCCAGCAGCCCCCCCTTAGGTGGGGATGTAGCTTTCTTT. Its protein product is CASSPPLGGDVAFF.

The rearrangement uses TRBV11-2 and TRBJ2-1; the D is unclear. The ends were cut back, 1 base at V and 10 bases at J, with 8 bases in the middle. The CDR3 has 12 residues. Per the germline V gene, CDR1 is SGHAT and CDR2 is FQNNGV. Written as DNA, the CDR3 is TGTGCCAGCAGCTTAGTTGTGGGCGAGCAGTTCTTC. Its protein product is CASSLVVGEQFF.

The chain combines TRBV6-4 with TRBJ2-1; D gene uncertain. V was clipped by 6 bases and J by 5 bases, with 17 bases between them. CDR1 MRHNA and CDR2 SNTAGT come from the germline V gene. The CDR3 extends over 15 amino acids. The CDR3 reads CASSPVFSDHNEQFF. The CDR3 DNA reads TGTGCCAGCAGCCCGGTTTTTTCGGACCACAATGAGCAGTTCTTC.

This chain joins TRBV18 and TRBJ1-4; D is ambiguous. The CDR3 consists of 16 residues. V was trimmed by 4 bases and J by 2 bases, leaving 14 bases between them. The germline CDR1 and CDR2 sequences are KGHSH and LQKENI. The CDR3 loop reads CASSRSNWATNEKLFF. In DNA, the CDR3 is TGTGCCAGCTCACGGTCCAATTGGGCGACTAATGAAAAACTGTTTTTT.

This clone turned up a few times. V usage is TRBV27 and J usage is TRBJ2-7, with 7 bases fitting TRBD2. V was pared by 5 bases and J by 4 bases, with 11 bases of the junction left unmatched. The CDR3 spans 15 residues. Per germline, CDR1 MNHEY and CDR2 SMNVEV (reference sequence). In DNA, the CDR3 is TGTGCCAGCAGTGCCCACCCTAGCGGAGCTTACGAGCAGTACTTC. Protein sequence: CASSAHPSGAYEQYF.

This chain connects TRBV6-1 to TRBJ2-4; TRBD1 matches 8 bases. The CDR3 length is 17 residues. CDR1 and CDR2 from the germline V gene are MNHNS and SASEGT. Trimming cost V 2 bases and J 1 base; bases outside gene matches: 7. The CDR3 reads CASSETTGEVAKNIQYF. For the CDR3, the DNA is TGTGCCAGCAGTGAAACGACAGGGGAGGTGGCCAAAAACATTCAGTACTTC.

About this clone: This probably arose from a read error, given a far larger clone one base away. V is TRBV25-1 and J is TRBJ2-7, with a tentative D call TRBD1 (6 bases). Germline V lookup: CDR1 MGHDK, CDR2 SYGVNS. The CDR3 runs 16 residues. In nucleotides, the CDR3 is TGTGCCAGCAGTGATTCATTCGACAGGAGCTCCTACGAGCAGTGCTTC. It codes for CASSDSFDRSSYEQCF.

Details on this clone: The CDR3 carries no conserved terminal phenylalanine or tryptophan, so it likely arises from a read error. The CDR3 DNA reads as TGTGCCTGGGAGGACAGGAGAGGAGCGGATTCACCCCTCCACCTT. Protein: CAWEDRRGADSPLHL. V is TRBV30 and J is TRBJ1-6, with 7 bases lining up with TRBD1. The CDR3 is made up of 15 amino acids. J gave up 8 bases and V 5 bases, and 12 bases lay outside the gene matches. Germline V gene data show CDR1 as GTSNPN and CDR2 as SVGIG (reference sequence).

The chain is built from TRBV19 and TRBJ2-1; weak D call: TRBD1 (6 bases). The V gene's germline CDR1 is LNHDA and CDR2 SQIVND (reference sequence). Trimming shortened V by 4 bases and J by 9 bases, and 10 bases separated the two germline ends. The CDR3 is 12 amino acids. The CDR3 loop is CASSRTESEQFF. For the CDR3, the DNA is TGTGCCAGTAGTAGGACAGAGAGTGAGCAGTTCTTC.

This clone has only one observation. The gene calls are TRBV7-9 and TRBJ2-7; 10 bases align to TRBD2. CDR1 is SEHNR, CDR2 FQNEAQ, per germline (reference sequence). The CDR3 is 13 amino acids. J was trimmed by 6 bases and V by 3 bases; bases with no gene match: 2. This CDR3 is CASSFASGGEQYF. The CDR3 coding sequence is TGTGCCAGCAGCTTTGCTAGCGGGGGCGAGCAGTACTTC.

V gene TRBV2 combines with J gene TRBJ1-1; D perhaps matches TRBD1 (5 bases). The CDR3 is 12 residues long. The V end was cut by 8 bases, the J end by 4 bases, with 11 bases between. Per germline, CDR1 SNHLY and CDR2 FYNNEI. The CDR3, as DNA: TGTGCCAGCGGGGGGGAGTCCACTGAAGCTTTCTTT. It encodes CASGGESTEAFF.